This T cell receptor (beta chain) was found in a study of multiple sclerosis patients with progressive multifocal leukoencephalopathy. Points from the study as a whole: It is unclear whether the findings reflect JC virus infection or general immunocompromise.

Described time point: before natalizumab initiation. This clone was detected only a few times. Its antigen is undetermined. The repertoire was sequenced with immunoSEQ multiplex PCR; TCRdb's copy has only in-frame clones and lacks some. The table has about 32,000 clones, about 92% seen once. Germline values: CDR1 SGHAT, CDR2 FQDESV (reference sequence). CDR3 length: 14 amino acids. The junction had 4 bases not matched to a gene; V was cut back by 10 bases and J by 1 base. This sequence was found in a man aged 25-45 years with multiple sclerosis. The J gene is TRBJ2-2, the V gene TRBV11-1; 9 positions match TRBD1. Sequencing used PBMCs. The CDR3 DNA sequence: TGTGCCACCCTGGGACAGGGGAACACCGGGGAGCTGTTTTTT. Translating gives CATLGQGNTGELFF.